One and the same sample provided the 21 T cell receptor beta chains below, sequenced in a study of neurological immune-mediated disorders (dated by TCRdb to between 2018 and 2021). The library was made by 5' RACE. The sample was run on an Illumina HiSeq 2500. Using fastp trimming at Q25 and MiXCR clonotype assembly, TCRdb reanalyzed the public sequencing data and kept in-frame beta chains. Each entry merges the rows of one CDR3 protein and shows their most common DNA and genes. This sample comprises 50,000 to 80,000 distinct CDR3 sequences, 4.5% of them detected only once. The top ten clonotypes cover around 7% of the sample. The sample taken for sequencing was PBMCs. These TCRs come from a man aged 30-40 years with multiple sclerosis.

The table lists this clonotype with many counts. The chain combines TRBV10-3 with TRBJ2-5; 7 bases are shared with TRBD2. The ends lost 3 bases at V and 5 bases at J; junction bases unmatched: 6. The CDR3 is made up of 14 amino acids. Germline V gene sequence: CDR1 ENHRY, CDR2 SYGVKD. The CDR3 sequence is CAISEVGGRETQYF. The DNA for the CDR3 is TGTGCCATCAGTGAAGTGGGAGGGCGGGAGACCCAGTACTTC.

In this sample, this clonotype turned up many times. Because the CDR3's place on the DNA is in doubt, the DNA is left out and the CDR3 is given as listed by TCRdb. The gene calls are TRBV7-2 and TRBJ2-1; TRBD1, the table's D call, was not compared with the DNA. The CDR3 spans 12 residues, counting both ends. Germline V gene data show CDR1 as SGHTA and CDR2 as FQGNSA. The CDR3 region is CASSFAEGAAFF.

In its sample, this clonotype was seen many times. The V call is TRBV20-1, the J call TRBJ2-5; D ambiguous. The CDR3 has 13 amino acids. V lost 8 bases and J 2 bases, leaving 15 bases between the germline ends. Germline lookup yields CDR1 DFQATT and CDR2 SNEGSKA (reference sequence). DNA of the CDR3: TGCAGTCCTGCCCCGGCCGGTCAAGAGACCCAGTACTTC. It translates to CSPAPAGQETQYF.

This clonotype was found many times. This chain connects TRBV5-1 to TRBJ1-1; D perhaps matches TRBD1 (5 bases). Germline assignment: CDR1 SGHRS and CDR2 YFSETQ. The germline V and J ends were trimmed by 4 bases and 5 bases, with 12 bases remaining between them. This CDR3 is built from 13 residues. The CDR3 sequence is CASSLGVRTEAFF. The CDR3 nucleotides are TGCGCCAGCAGCCTGGGGGTGAGGACTGAAGCTTTCTTT.

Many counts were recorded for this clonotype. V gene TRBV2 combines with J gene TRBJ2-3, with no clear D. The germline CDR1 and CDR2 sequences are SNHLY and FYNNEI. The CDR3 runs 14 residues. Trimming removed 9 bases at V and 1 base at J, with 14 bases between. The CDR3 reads CARESVTGTDTQYF. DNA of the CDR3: TGTGCCAGGGAAAGTGTTACGGGCACAGATACGCAGTATTTT.

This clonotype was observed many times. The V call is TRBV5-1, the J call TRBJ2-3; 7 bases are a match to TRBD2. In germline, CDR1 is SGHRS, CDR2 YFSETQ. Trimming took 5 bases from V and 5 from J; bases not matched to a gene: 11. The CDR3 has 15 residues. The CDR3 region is CASSDERGSRDTQYF. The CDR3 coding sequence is TGCGCCAGCAGTGACGAGCGGGGATCGCGAGATACGCAGTATTTT.

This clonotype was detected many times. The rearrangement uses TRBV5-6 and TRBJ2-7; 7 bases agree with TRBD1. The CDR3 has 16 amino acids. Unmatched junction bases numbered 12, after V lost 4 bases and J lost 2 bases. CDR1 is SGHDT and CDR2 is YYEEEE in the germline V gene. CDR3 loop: CASSPDPGTATYEQYF. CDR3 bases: TGTGCCAGCAGCCCGGACCCCGGGACAGCAACCTACGAGCAGTACTTC.

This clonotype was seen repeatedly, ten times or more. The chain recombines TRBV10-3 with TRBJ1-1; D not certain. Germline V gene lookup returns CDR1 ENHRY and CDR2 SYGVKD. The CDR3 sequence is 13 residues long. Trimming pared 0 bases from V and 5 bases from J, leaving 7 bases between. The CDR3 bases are TGTGCCATCAGTGAGTCGATCTCTACTGAAGCTTTCTTT. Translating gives CAISESISTEAFF.

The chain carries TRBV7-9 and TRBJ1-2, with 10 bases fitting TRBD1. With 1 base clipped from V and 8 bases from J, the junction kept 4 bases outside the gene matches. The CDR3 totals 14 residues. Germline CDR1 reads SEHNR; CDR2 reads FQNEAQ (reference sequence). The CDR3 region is CASSLEGTGVGYTF. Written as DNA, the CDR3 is TGTGCCAGCAGCTTAGAGGGGACAGGGGTCGGCTACACCTTC.

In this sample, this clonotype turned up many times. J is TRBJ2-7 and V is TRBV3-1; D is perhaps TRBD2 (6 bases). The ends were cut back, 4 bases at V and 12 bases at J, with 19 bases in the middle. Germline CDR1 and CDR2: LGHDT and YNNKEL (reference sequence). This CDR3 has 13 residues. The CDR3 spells CASSPQRGGRMYF. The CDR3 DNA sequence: TGTGCCAGCAGCCCCCAACGTGGAGGGCGCATGTACTTC.

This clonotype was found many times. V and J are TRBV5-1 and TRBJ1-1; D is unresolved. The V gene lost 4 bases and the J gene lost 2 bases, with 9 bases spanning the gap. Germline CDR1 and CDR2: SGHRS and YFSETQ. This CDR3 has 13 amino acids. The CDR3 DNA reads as TGCGCCAGCAGCATCAGTAGTAACACTGAAGCTTTCTTT. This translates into CASSISSNTEAFF.

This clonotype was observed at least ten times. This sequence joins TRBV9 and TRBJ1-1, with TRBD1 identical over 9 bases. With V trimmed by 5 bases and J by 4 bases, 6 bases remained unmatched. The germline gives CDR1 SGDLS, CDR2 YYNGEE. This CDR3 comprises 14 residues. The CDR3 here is CASRFRTGATEAFF. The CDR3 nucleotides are TGTGCCAGCAGGTTTCGGACAGGGGCCACTGAAGCTTTCTTT.

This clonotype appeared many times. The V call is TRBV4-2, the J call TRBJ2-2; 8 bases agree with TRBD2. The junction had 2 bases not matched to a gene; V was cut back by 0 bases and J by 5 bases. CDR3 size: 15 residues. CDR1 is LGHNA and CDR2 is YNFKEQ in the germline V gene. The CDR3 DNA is TGTGCCAGCAGCCAAGAATTAGCGGGGACCGGGGAGCTGTTTTTT. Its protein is CASSQELAGTGELFF.

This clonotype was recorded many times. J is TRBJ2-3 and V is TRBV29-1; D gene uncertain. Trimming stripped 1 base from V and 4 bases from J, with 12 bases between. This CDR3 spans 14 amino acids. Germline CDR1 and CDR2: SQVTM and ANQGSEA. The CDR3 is CSVEATPIADTQYF. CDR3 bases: TGCAGCGTTGAAGCTACCCCTATCGCAGATACGCAGTATTTT.

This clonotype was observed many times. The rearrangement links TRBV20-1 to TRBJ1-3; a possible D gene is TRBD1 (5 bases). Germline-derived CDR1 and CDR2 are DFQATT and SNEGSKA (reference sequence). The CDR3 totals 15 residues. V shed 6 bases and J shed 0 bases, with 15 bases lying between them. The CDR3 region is CSAPDQGFSGNTIYF. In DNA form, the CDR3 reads TGCAGTGCGCCAGACCAGGGCTTCTCTGGAAACACCATATATTTT.

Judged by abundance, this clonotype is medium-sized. The CDR3 region has the DNA TGCGCCAGCAGCTTGGACAGCTATGGCTACACCTTC. Translated: CASSLDSYGYTF. V usage is TRBV5-1 and J usage is TRBJ1-2; D is uncertain. CDR1 and CDR2 (germline): SGHRS, YFSETQ. V lost 0 bases and J 4 bases, leaving 4 bases between the germline ends. The CDR3 covers 12 residues.

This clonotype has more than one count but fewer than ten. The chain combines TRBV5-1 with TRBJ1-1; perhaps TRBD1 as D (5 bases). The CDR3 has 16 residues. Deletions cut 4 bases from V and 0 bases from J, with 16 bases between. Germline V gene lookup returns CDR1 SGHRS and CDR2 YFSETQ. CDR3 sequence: CASSLLGGQMNTEAFF. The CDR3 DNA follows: TGCGCCAGCAGCCTCCTAGGAGGACAAATGAACACTGAAGCTTTCTTT. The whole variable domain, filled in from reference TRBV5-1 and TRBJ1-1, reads KAGVTQTPRYLIKTRGQQVTLSCSPISGHRSVSWYQQTPGQGLQFLFEYFSETQRNKGNFPGRFSGRQFSNSRSEMNVSTLELGDSALYLCASSLLGGQMNTEAFFGQGTRLTVV.

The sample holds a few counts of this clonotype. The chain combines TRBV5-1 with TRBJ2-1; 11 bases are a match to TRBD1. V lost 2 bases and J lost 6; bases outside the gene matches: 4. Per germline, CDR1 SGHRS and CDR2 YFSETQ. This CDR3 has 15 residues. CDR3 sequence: CASSFGQGAFNEQFF. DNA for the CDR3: TGCGCCAGCAGCTTCGGACAGGGGGCATTCAATGAGCAGTTCTTC.

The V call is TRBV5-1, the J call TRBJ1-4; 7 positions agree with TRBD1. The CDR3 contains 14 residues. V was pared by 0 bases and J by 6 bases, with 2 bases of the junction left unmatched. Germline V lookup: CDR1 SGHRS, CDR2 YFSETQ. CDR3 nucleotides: TGCGCCAGCAGCTTGGACAGGGGAGATGAAAAACTGTTTTTT. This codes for CASSLDRGDEKLFF.

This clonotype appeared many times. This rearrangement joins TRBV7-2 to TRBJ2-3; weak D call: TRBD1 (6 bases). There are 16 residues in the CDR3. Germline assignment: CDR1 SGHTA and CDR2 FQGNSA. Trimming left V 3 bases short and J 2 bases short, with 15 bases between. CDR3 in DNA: TGTGCCAGCAGCTTTGGGCCGAGACAGGCCACAGATACGCAGTATTTT. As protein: CASSFGPRQATDTQYF.

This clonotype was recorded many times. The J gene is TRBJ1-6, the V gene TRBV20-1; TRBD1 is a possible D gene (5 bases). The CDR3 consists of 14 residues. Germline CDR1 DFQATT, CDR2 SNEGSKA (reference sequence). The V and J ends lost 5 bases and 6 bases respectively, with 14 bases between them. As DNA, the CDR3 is TGCAGTGCTCCCACGGGGCCGACTAATTCACCCCTCCACTTT. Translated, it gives CSAPTGPTNSPLHF.